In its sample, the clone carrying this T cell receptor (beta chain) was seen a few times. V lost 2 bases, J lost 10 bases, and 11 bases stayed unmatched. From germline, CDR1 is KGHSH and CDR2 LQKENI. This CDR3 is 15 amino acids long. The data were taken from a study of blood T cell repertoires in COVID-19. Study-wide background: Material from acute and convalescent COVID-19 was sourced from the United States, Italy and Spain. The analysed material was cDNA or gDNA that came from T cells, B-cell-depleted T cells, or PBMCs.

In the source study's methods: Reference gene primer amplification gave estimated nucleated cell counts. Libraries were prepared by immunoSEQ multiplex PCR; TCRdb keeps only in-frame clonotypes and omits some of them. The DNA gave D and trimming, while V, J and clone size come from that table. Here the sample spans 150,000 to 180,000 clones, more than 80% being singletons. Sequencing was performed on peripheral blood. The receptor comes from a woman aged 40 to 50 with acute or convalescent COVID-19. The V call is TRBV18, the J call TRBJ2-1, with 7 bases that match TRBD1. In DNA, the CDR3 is TGTGCCAGCTCACCAGGAAGGGGGCCGCCTACCGAGCAGTTCTTC. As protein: CASSPGRGPPTEQFF.